A selection of T cell receptor beta chains follows, all from one sample in a study of beta chain features in type 1 diabetes. Libraries were prepared by immunoSEQ multiplex PCR; TCRdb keeps only in-frame clonotypes and omits some of them. The sample consists of about 250,000 clones, 14% of them appearing once. Sequencing used naive CD4+ T cells from blood. The receptor source for this set is a middle-aged woman in good health. The CDR3 runs from the conserved cysteine through the conserved F or W. The D gene is left open where the match is weak. Clone size is not always given. Where it is, it says once, few, many or a class for expanded clones.

TRBD1 . TRBJ2-3 TRBV10-1 CASNNRGTDTQYF TGCGCCAGCAATAACAGGGGAACAGATACGCAGTATTTT
TRBD1 few TRBJ2-7 TRBV11-2 CASSPNHFPGQGDEQYF TGTGCCAGCAGCCCCAACCACTTTCCGGGACAGGGGGACGAGCAGTACTTC
. . TRBJ2-7 TRBV6-5 CASSIQSSYEQYF TGTGCCAGCAGCATACAGAGCTCCTACGAGCAGTACTTC
. few TRBJ1-3 TRBV12-5 CASGTEEANTIYF TGTGCTAGTGGTACCGAGGAGGCAAACACCATATATTTT
. few TRBJ1-1 TRBV15 CATSRVKNTEAFF TGTGCCACCAGCAGAGTCAAGAACACTGAAGCTTTCTTT
. few TRBJ1-1 TRBV2 CASSVLYTEAFF TGTGCCAGCAGTGTCCTCTACACTGAAGCTTTCTTT
. few TRBJ2-2 TRBV6-4 CASSVEGMTTGELFF TGTGCCAGCAGTGTTGAGGGAATGACCACCGGGGAGCTGTTTTTT
TRBD1 . TRBJ1-5 TRBV18 CASSPDRGYQPQHF TGTGCCAGCTCACCGGACAGGGGGTATCAGCCCCAGCATTTT
. . TRBJ1-6 TRBV11-3 CASSYGGNSPLHF TGTGCCAGCAGCTACGGAGGAAATTCACCCCTCCACTTT
. . TRBJ2-5 TRBV2 CASSEALGGETQYF TGTGCCAGCAGTGAAGCGCTGGGGGGAGAGACCCAGTACTTC
TRBD1 . TRBJ1-1 TRBV2 CASSVTGGVTEAFF TGTGCCAGCAGTGTGACAGGGGGCGTCACTGAAGCTTTCTTT
TRBD1 few TRBJ1-1 TRBV5-4 CASSHWDRGNTEAFF TGTGCCAGCAGCCATTGGGACAGGGGAAACACTGAAGCTTTCTTT
. . TRBJ2-1 TRBV18 CASSPAGAGVREQFF TGTGCCAGCTCACCGGCAGGGGCCGGGGTCCGTGAGCAGTTCTTC
. few TRBJ1-5 TRBV6-1 CASSAGRVQREGNQPQHF TGTGCCAGCAGTGCCGGGAGAGTACAGCGGGAAGGCAATCAGCCCCAGCATTTT
. few TRBJ1-4 TRBV20-1 CSAPQGEKLFF TGCAGTGCTCCACAGGGAGAAAAACTGTTTTTT